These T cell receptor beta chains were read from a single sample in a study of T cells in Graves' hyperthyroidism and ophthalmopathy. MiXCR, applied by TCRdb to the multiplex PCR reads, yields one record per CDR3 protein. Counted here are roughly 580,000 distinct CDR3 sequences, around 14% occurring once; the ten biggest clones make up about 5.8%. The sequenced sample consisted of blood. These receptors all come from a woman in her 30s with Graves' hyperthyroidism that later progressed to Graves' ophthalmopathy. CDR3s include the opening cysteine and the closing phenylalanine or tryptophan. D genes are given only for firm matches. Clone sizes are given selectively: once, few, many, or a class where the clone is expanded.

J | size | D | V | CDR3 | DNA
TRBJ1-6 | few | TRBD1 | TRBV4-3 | CASSQEGQGPNSPLHF | TGCGCCAGCAGCCAAGAGGGACAGGGTCCTAATTCACCCCTCCACTTT
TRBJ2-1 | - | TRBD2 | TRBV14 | CASSPPSGTSGYNEQFF | TGTGCCAGCAGCCCGCCCTCCGGGACTAGCGGTTACAATGAGCAGTTCTTC
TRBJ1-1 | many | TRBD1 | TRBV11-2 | CASSTLTGDTEAFF | TGTGCCAGCAGCACCCTGACAGGGGACACTGAAGCTTTCTTT
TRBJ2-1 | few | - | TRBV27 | CASSSTLDSHEQFF | TGTGCCAGCAGTTCCACCCTAGACAGCCATGAGCAGTTCTTC
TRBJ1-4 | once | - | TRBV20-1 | CSARDRDRATNEKLFF | TGCAGTGCTAGAGATCGGGACCGTGCAACTAATGAAAAACTGTTTTTT
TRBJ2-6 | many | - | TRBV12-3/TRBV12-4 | CASSVWNGANVLTF | TGTGCCAGCAGTGTTTGGAATGGGGCCAACGTCCTGACTTTC
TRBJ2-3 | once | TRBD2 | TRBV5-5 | CASSFSTSGRSDTQYF | TGCGCCAGCAGCTTTTCGACTAGCGGGAGATCAGATACGCAGTATTTT
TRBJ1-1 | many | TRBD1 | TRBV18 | CASSPDRGPEAFF | TGTGCCAGCTCGCCGGACAGGGGCCCTGAAGCTTTCTTT
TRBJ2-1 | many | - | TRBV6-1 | CASTLGPRGNEQFF | TGTGCCAGCACCTTGGGGCCCCGAGGAAATGAGCAGTTCTTC
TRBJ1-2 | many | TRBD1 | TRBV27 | CASGDRLSYGYTF | TGTGCCAGCGGGGACAGACTCTCTTATGGCTACACCTTC
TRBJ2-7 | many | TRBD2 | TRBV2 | CASTSGGRYEQYF | TGTGCCAGCACCTCGGGCGGGAGATACGAGCAGTACTTC
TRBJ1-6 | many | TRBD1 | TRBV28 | CASTRQGHSPLHF | TGTGCCAGCACCCGACAGGGGCATTCACCCCTCCACTTT
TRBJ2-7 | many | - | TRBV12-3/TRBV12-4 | CASTEDFLSYEQYF | TGTGCCAGCACTGAGGACTTCCTCTCCTACGAGCAGTACTTC
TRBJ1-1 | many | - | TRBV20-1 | CSARDLRRLNTEAFF | TGCAGTGCTAGAGATTTACGCAGGCTTAACACTGAAGCTTTCTTT
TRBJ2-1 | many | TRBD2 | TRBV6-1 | CASSPPELAGLNEQFF | TGTGCCAGCAGTCCTCCCGAGCTAGCGGGGTTGAATGAGCAGTTCTTC
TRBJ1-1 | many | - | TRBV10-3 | CAISEQSATLNTEAFF | TGTGCCATCAGTGAGCAGTCGGCCACTTTGAACACTGAAGCTTTCTTT
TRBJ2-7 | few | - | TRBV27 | CASSRRSSYEQYF | TGTGCCAGCAGTCGAAGGAGCTCCTACGAGCAGTACTTC
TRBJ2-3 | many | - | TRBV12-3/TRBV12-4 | CASSLYRSTDTQYF | TGTGCCAGCAGTTTATATCGGAGCACAGATACGCAGTATTTT
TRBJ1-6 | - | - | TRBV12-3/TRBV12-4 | CASSPPNSPPHF | TGTGCCAGCAGTCCCCCCAATTCACCCCCCCACTTT
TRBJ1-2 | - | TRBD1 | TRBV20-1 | CSALGTANYGYTF | TGCAGTGCGCTCGGGACAGCTAACTATGGCTACACCTTC
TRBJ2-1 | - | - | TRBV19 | CATTGQYNEQFF | TGTGCCACCACTGGCCAATACAATGAGCAGTTCTTC
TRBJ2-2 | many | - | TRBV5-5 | CASSLGAGVTTGELFF | TGTGCCAGCAGCTTGGGGGCAGGGGTTACCACCGGGGAGCTGTTTTTT
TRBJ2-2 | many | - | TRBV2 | CASTTNSAGELFF | TGTGCCAGCACTACCAACTCGGCCGGGGAGCTGTTTTTT
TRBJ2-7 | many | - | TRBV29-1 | CSVVPRDDSYEQYF | TGCAGCGTTGTCCCCAGGGATGATTCCTACGAGCAGTACTTC